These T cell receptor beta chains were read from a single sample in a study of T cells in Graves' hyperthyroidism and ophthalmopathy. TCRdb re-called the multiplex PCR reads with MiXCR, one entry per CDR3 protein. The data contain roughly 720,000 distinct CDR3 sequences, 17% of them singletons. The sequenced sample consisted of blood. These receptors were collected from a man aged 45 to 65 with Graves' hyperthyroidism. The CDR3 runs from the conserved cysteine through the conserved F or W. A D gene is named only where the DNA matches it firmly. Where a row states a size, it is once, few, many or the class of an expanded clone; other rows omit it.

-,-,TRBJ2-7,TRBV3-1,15,TGTGCCAGCAGCCAACGCGGTGGAAGCTCCTACGAGCAGTACTTC,CASSQRGGSSYEQYF
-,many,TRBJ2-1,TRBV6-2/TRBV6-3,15,TGTGCCAGCAGTCCACTTTCGGGGTCCTACAATGAGCAGTTCTTC,CASSPLSGSYNEQFF
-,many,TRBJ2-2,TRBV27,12,TGTGCCAGCAGTTCTCTGGCCGGGGAGCTGTTTTTT,CASSSLAGELFF
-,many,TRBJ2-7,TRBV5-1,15,TGCGCCAGCAGCCCAGGGAGCGGTTACTCCTACGAGCAGTACTTC,CASSPGSGYSYEQYF
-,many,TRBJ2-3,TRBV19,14,TGTGCCAGTAGTGTGGACAGTATCACAGATACGCAGTATTTT,CASSVDSITDTQYF
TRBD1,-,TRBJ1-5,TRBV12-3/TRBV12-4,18,TGTGCCAGCAGTCGCTGGGGACAGGGAGGGGACGGCAATCAGCCCCAGCATTTT,CASSRWGQGGDGNQPQHF
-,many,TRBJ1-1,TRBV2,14,TGTGCCAGCAACCTAAGGGTGCTGAACACTGAAGCTTTCTTT,CASNLRVLNTEAFF
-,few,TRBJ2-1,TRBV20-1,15,TGCAGTGCTAGAGGGGGGCGGCAAAAGAACAATGAGCAGTTCTTC,CSARGGRQKNNEQFF
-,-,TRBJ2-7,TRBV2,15,TGTGCCAGCAGCGTGTACCCCGAGGGCTCCTACGAGCAGTACTTC,CASSVYPEGSYEQYF
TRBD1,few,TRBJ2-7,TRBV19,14,TGTGCCAGTAGCCCGGGACAGAGACTGGCTGAGCAGTACTTC,CASSPGQRLAEQYF
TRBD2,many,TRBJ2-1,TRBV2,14,TGTGCCAGCGTTAGCGGGAGTCGGTACAATGAGCAGTTCTTC,CASVSGSRYNEQFF
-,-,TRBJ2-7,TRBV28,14,TGTGCCAGCAGTTTGTTGGGAGATACCTACGAGCAGTACTTC,CASSLLGDTYEQYF
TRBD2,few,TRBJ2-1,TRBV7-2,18,TGTGCCAGCAGCTCAACCGGGACTAGCGGGAGGTCATACAATGAGCAGTTCTTC,CASSSTGTSGRSYNEQFF
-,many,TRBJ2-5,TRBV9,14,TGTGCCAGCAGCGTAGGAGGGACCCAAGAGACCCAGTACTTC,CASSVGGTQETQYF
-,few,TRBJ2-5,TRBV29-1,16,TGCAGCGTTGCAAGGGAGGCGGCCAGCATTAGAGAGACCCAGTACTTC,CSVAREAASIRETQYF
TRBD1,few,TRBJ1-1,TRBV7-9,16,TGTGCCAGCTGCAATTCTCCGGGACAGGGTTGCACTGAAGCTTTCTTT,CASCNSPGQGCTEAFF
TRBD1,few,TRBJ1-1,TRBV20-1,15,TGCAGTGCGTCCCCCTTCCAGGGGGCTGACACTGAAGCTTTCTTT,CSASPFQGADTEAFF
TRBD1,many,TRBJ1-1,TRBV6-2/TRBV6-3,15,TGTGCCAGCACTCCTAGGACAGGGATGAACACTGAAGCTTTCTTT,CASTPRTGMNTEAFF
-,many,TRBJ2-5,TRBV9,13,TGTGCCAGCAGCCCCACTTTTCAAGAGACCCAGTACTTC,CASSPTFQETQYF
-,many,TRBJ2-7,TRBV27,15,TGTGCCAGCAGTTTATCTCTGGCAGGGTACTACGAGCAGTACTTC,CASSLSLAGYYEQYF
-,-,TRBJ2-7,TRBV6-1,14,TGTGCCAGCACCCGTAGCGGTATCTCCTACGAGCAGTACTTC,CASTRSGISYEQYF
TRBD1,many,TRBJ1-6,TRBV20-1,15,TGCAGTGCTGGCCCGGGACAGGGGGCCTATTCACCCCTCCACTTT,CSAGPGQGAYSPLHF
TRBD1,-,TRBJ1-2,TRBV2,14,TGTGCCAGCAAAGACATGGACAGGGAGTATGGCTACACCTTC,CASKDMDREYGYTF
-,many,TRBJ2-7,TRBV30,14,TGTGCCTGGAGTGAAGGCGGGACGACTTACGAGCAGTACTTC,CAWSEGGTTYEQYF
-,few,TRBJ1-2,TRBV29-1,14,TGCAGCGTTGAAGCCGGGGCCCTAAACTATGGCTACACCTTC,CSVEAGALNYGYTF
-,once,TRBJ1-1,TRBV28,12,TGTGCCAGCAGTTTATCGATAACTGAAGCTTTCTTT,CASSLSITEAFF
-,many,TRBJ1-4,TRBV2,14,TGTGCCAGCAGTCGACAGGTGTCTAATGAAAAACTGTTTTTT,CASSRQVSNEKLFF
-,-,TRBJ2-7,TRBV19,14,TGTGCCAGTAGTAACCGGGACCCTCCCTACGAGCAGTACTTC,CASSNRDPPYEQYF
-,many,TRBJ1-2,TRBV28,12,TGTGCCAGCAGTTTCCAAATCGTTGGCTACACCTTC,CASSFQIVGYTF